This T cell receptor (beta chain) was found in a study of regulatory T cells in long-lasting Graves disease. HTBI primers from iRepertoire and Arm-PCR of CDR3 regions yielded the TCR beta libraries. One entry per CDR3 protein results from TCRdb running MiXCR on the multiplex PCR reads. The sample includes some 470,000 distinct CDR3 sequences, 20% to 25% seen only once; the top ten take roughly 7%. The time point was: persistent/refractory GD, antithyroid drugs over 5 years with positive TRAb. Isolated PBMC RNA provided the starting material for the TCR library. Peripheral blood, at about 10 milliliters, went into EDTA tubes. The CDR3 sequence is 13 residues long. Between the trimmed V and J ends, which lost 5 bases and 2 bases, there was a span of 9 bases. CDR1 and CDR2 from the germline V gene are SGHNT and YYREEE (reference sequence).

The chain is built from TRBV5-4 and TRBJ2-3; no firm D call. The sequence was obtained from a female donor with Graves disease. The sequencing here drew on peripheral blood mononuclear cells (PBMCs), taken when the disease was refractory, from a patient treated with antithyroid drugs. The chain's CDR3 is CASSRRTTDTQYF. The CDR3 region has the DNA TGTGCCAGCAGTCGCCGGACCACAGATACGCAGTATTTT.